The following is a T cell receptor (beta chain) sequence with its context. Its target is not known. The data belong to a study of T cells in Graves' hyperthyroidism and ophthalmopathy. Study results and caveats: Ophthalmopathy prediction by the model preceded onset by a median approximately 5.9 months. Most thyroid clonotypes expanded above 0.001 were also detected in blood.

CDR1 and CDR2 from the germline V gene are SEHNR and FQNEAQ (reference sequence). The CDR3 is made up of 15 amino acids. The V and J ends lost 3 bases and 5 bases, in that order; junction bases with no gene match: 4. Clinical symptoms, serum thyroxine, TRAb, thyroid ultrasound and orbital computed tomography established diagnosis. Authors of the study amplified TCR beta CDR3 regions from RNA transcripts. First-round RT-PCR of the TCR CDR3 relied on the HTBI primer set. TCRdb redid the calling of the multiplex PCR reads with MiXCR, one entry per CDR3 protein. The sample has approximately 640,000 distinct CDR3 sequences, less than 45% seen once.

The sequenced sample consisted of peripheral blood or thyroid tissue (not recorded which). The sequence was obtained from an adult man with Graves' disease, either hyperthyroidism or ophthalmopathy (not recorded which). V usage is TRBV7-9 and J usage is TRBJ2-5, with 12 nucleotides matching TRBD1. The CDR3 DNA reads TGTGCCAGCAGCTTCCGGGACAGGGGGCATGAGACCCAGTACTTC. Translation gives CASSFRDRGHETQYF.